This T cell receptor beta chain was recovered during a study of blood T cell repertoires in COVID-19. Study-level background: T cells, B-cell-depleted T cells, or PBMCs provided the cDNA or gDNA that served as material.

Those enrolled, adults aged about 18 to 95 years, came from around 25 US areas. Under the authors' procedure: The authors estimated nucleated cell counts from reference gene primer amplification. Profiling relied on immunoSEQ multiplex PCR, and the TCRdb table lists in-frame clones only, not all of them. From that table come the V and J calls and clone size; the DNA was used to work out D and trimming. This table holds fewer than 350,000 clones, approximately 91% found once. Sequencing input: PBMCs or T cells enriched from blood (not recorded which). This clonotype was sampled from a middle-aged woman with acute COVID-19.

CDR3 coding DNA: TGCGCCAGCAGCCTAGGGACAGTTTCCTACGAGCAGTACTTC. Translation: CASSLGTVSYEQYF. V usage is TRBV5-1 and J usage is TRBJ2-7, with TRBD1 matching 7 bases. J was trimmed by 1 base and V by 4 bases; bases with no gene match: 5. In germline, CDR1 is SGHRS, CDR2 YFSETQ. The length of the CDR3 is 14 residues.